The 27 T cell receptor beta chains below were found in one sample sequenced in a study of cytomegalovirus exposure and HLA in healthy donors. 13 Jbeta primers and 60 Vbeta primers were used for the PCR. The method was immunoSEQ multiplex PCR; TCRdb's version includes in-frame clones alone and lacks a portion of them. Among 100,000 to 150,000 clones listed, more than 60% were seen once. What was sequenced was PBMCs. All receptors come from a middle-aged woman in good health and CMV-seropositive.

The genes are TRBV4-1 and TRBJ2-3, with a tentative D call TRBD1 (5 bases). CDR1 and CDR2 from the germline V gene are MGHRA and YSYEKL. The CDR3 runs 14 residues. V lost 6 bases and J 2 bases, leaving 12 bases between the germline ends. The CDR3 DNA sequence: TGCGCCAGCAGGCCCGGACAATTCACAGATACGCAGTATTTT. Its protein is CASRPGQFTDTQYF.

The chain is built from TRBV15 and TRBJ2-1; D is perhaps TRBD2 (6 bases). The CDR3 loop spans 16 amino acids. CDR1 and CDR2 (germline): LNHNV, YYDKDF (reference sequence). The ends were cut back, 1 base at V and 6 bases at J, with 16 bases in the middle. The CDR3 region has the DNA TGTGCCACCAGCAGAGCGCCTAGCGCGATAGGCAATGAGCAGTTCTTC. Protein sequence: CATSRAPSAIGNEQFF.

The chain has TRBV5-1 and TRBJ2-5; the D gene is possibly TRBD2 (5 bases). Germline V gives CDR1 SGHRS, CDR2 YFSETQ. Trimming took 0 bases from V and 2 from J, leaving 8 bases between them. The CDR3 has 14 amino acids. DNA for the CDR3: TGCGCCAGCAGCTTGGGTCTAGCTCAAGAGACCCAGTACTTC. Its translation is CASSLGLAQETQYF.

The V gene is TRBV30, the J gene TRBJ2-5, with D maybe TRBD1 (7 bases). The V gene lost 2 bases and the J gene lost 5 bases, with 12 bases spanning the gap. In germline, CDR1 is GTSNPN, CDR2 SVGIG (reference sequence). The CDR3 covers 13 residues. The CDR3 sequence is CAWSPTGRETQYF. For the CDR3, the DNA is TGTGCCTGGAGTCCGACAGGGAGGGAGACCCAGTACTTC.

The chain carries TRBV6-1 and TRBJ2-2; TRBD2 might be the D (6 bases). With 4 bases removed from V and 5 bases from J, the gap between germline ends came to 8 bases. Germline CDR1 is MNHNS and CDR2 is SASEGT. The CDR3 loop spans 13 amino acids. The CDR3 here is CASSVEGTGELFF. Here the CDR3 DNA reads TGTGCCAGCAGTGTGGAGGGAACCGGGGAGCTGTTTTTT.

This chain links TRBV9 with TRBJ2-2, with 10 bases that match TRBD1. With V trimmed by 4 bases and J by 3 bases, 9 bases remained unmatched. Germline V lookup: CDR1 SGDLS, CDR2 YYNGEE. This CDR3 spans 17 amino acids. The CDR3 here is CASSHGGTGVDTGELFF. In nucleotides, the CDR3 is TGTGCCAGCAGCCACGGCGGGACAGGGGTCGACACCGGGGAGCTGTTTTTT.

The genes are TRBV6-6 and TRBJ1-1; no clear D gene. With 5 bases removed from V and 5 bases from J, the gap between germline ends came to 6 bases. The CDR3 extends over 11 amino acids. CDR1 MNHNY and CDR2 SVGAGI come from the germline V gene (reference sequence). The CDR3 sequence: CASSRRTEAFF. The CDR3 DNA reads as TGTGCCAGCAGTCGTCGGACTGAAGCTTTCTTT.

V is TRBV25-1 and J is TRBJ1-4, with D perhaps TRBD1 (5 bases). There are 15 residues in the CDR3. Germline CDR1 reads MGHDK; CDR2 reads SYGVNS. The V end was cut by 1 base, the J end by 3 bases, with 9 bases between. CDR3 sequence (DNA): TGTGCCAGCAGTGAATTTGCGGGGGCTAATGAAAAACTGTTTTTT. This codes for CASSEFAGANEKLFF.

This rearrangement joins TRBV9 to TRBJ1-2; maybe TRBD1 (5 bases). The CDR3 sequence is 16 residues long. V dropped 1 base and J dropped 5 bases, with 18 bases sitting between them. Germline-derived CDR1 and CDR2 are SGDLS and YYNGEE. CDR3: CASSVFGAGGTYGYTF. The CDR3 DNA is TGTGCCAGCAGCGTATTTGGGGCCGGGGGGACTTATGGCTACACCTTC.

V is TRBV5-1 and J is TRBJ2-1, with TRBD2 identical over 14 bases. Germline trimming cut 7 bases from V and 9 bases from J; bases unmatched to any gene: 3. CDR1 is SGHRS and CDR2 is YFSETQ in the germline V gene. The CDR3 is made up of 13 amino acids. Here the CDR3 DNA reads TGCGCCAGCGGGACTAGCGGGAGAGGTGAGCAGTTCTTC. Translated: CASGTSGRGEQFF.

The chain combines TRBV9 with TRBJ2-5; tentative D call: TRBD2 (5 bases). Per the germline V gene, CDR1 is SGDLS and CDR2 is YYNGEE. The CDR3 runs to 16 residues. V was clipped by 3 bases and J by 3 bases, with 18 bases between them. The CDR3 DNA sequence: TGTGCCAGCAGCGGAGCCCTCGGCGGAGGAGAAGAGACCCAGTACTTC. Translating gives CASSGALGGGEETQYF. Together with reference TRBV9 and TRBJ2-5, the CDR3 gives the full variable domain: DSGVTQTPKHLITATGQRVTLRCSPRSGDLSVYWYQQSLDQGLQFLIQYYNGEERAKGNILERFSAQQFPDLHSELNLSSLELGDSALYFCASSGALGGGEETQYFGPGTRLLVL.

The chain couples TRBV9 to TRBJ2-7, with D unclear. Germline V lookup: CDR1 SGDLS, CDR2 YYNGEE. Trimming shortened V by 0 bases and J by 3 bases, and 13 bases separated the two germline ends. CDR3 length equals 15 residues. The CDR3 loop reads CASSVDSRFGYEQYF. The DNA of the CDR3 is TGTGCCAGCAGCGTAGATTCCAGGTTCGGCTACGAGCAGTACTTC.

The rearrangement joins TRBV2 to TRBJ2-6, with 8 bases identical to TRBD2. The CDR3 has 19 residues. Losses at the gene ends were 2 bases for V and 1 base for J; bases not matched to a gene: 10. CDR1 and CDR2 from the germline V gene are SNHLY and FYNNEI. The CDR3 bases are TGTGCCAGCAGTGAACGGCGGGAGGCCCACCGATCTGGGGCCAACGTCCTGACTTTC. Protein sequence: CASSERREAHRSGANVLTF.

This clone was observed a few times. The chain is built from TRBV9 and TRBJ1-2, with D possibly being TRBD1 (6 bases). This CDR3 spans 15 amino acids. The V and J ends lost 0 bases and 8 bases respectively, with 17 bases between them. Germline-derived CDR1 and CDR2 are SGDLS and YYNGEE. CDR3: CASSVAMTGGGGYTF. CDR3 coding DNA: TGTGCCAGCAGCGTAGCCATGACGGGGGGCGGAGGCTACACCTTC.

The chain joins TRBV9 to TRBJ1-4; 7 nucleotides align to TRBD1. The length of the CDR3 is 17 residues. Unmatched junction bases numbered 11, after V lost 0 bases and J lost 6 bases. Germline values: CDR1 SGDLS, CDR2 YYNGEE. The CDR3 sequence: CASSVAPLTGRDEKLFF. The CDR3 DNA reads TGTGCCAGCAGCGTAGCTCCTTTGACAGGGCGGGATGAAAAACTGTTTTTT.

This rearrangement joins TRBV19 to TRBJ2-3; D is ambiguous. CDR3 length equals 13 residues. V was cut by 3 bases and J by 4 bases, with 8 bases left in between. Germline CDR1 and CDR2: LNHDA and SQIVND (reference sequence). CDR3 nucleotides: TGTGCCAGTAGTATGCAGCGCGCAGATACGCAGTATTTT. Translation: CASSMQRADTQYF. Supplemented by reference TRBV19 and TRBJ2-3, the full variable domain reads DGGITQSPKYLFRKEGQNVTLSCEQNLNHDAMYWYRQDPGQGLRLIYYSQIVNDFQKGDIAEGYSVSREKKESFPLTVTSAQKNPTAFYLCASSMQRADTQYFGPGTRLTVL.

The V gene is TRBV27, the J gene TRBJ2-5; 8 bases fit TRBD1. The better agreement between TRBJ2-7 and the DNA end casts doubt on the J call. The V gene's germline CDR1 is MNHEY and CDR2 SMNVEV (reference sequence). The CDR3 covers 14 residues. This CDR3 reads CASSWDRSSYEQYF. CDR3 nucleotide sequence: TGTGCCAGCAGTTGGGACAGGAGCTCCTACGAGCAGTACTTC.

The chain has TRBV18 and TRBJ1-6; TRBD1 aligns across 8 bases. The trim removed 6 bases at V and 5 bases at J, leaving 3 bases unmatched. The germline V gene encodes CDR1 KGHSH and CDR2 LQKENI. CDR3 length: 14 residues. The DNA of the CDR3 is TGTGCCAGCTCTACAGGGGGAAATAATTCACCCCTCCACTTT. Its protein product is CASSTGGNNSPLHF.

The gene calls are TRBV5-4 and TRBJ2-2; no reliable D call. CDR3 length: 14 residues. V was shortened by 3 bases and J by 7 bases, with 13 bases between the two germline ends. CDR1 SGHNT and CDR2 YYREEE come from the germline V gene (reference sequence). The CDR3 reads CASSSQRMGGELFF. The CDR3 DNA is TGTGCCAGCAGCTCCCAGCGCATGGGCGGGGAGCTGTTTTTT.

The chain couples TRBV5-1 to TRBJ1-4; TRBD1 aligns across 7 bases. Germline CDR1 reads SGHRS; CDR2 reads YFSETQ. This CDR3 is 16 amino acids long. J gave up 5 bases and V 2 bases, and 9 bases lay outside the gene matches. The CDR3 region is CASSLRTGRGNEKLFF. CDR3 sequence (DNA): TGCGCCAGCAGCTTAAGGACAGGAAGGGGAAATGAAAAACTGTTTTTT.

The chain is built from TRBV12-5 and TRBJ2-7, with 8 nucleotides matching TRBD1. After removal of 1 base from V and 4 bases from J, the junction contained 6 bases not matched to a gene. The CDR3 has 15 amino acids. Germline V lookup: CDR1 LGHNT, CDR2 FRNRAP. CDR3 residues: CASGLENQGAYEQYF. The CDR3 bases are TGTGCTAGTGGTTTGGAAAACCAGGGGGCTTACGAGCAGTACTTC.

This clone was recorded a few times. The chain carries TRBV4-3 and TRBJ1-1; the D gene is possibly TRBD1 (6 bases). CDR3 length equals 14 residues. Trimming left V 0 bases short and J 5 bases short, with 10 bases between. Germline V gene lookup returns CDR1 LGHNA and CDR2 YSLEER. This CDR3 reads CASSQEGGATEAFF. In DNA form, the CDR3 reads TGCGCCAGCAGCCAAGAGGGGGGGGCTACTGAAGCTTTCTTT.

The V call is TRBV7-8, the J call TRBJ1-6; a possible D gene is TRBD1 (6 bases). The germline V and J ends were trimmed by 5 bases and 10 bases, with 18 bases remaining between them. Looked up from germline, CDR1 is SGHVS and CDR2 is FQNEAQ. CDR3 size: 15 residues. Here the CDR3 DNA reads TGTGCCAGCAGCCCTATAGGTGGGGGCAGGTCACCCCTCCACTTT. Amino acid sequence: CASSPIGGGRSPLHF.

The V gene is TRBV5-1, the J gene TRBJ2-7; 8 bases are shared with TRBD2. Germline assignment: CDR1 SGHRS and CDR2 YFSETQ. The length of the CDR3 is 15 residues. The V and J ends lost 4 bases and 1 base, in that order; junction bases with no gene match: 7. The CDR3 nucleotides are TGCGCCAGCAGCCTGGGCGGGGGGCCTTCCTACGAGCAGTACTTC. Encoded protein: CASSLGGGPSYEQYF.

The V and J genes are TRBV6-5 and TRBJ1-2, with a possible D match to TRBD1 (6 bases). Looked up from germline, CDR1 is MNHEY and CDR2 is SVGAGI. The CDR3 length is 14 residues. V lost 10 bases to trimming and J lost 3 bases, with 18 bases between them. The CDR3 region has the DNA TGTGCCACCCGACGGGGGGCGGCGTACTATGGCTACACCTTC. Amino acid sequence: CATRRGAAYYGYTF.

V and J are TRBV7-2 and TRBJ2-7; a weak D match, TRBD2 (8 bases). This CDR3 comprises 15 residues. Germline V gene sequence: CDR1 SGHTA, CDR2 FQGNSA. Trimming shortened V by 8 bases and J by 5 bases, and 22 bases separated the two germline ends. The CDR3: CASPRGASGSHEQYF. As DNA, the CDR3 is TGTGCCAGCCCCAGGGGGGCTAGCGGGTCCCACGAGCAGTACTTC. Drawing the rest from reference TRBV7-2 and TRBJ2-7, the complete variable domain is GAGVSQSPSNKVTEKGKDVELRCDPISGHTALYWYRQSLGQGLEFLIYFQGNSAPDKSGLPSDRFSAERTGGSVSTLTIQRTQQEDSAVYLCASPRGASGSHEQYFGPGTRLTVT.

V and J are TRBV2 and TRBJ1-2; D uncertain. Per the germline V gene, CDR1 is SNHLY and CDR2 is FYNNEI. The V and J ends lost 5 bases and 8 bases respectively, with 12 bases between them. The CDR3 totals 12 residues. Here the CDR3 DNA reads TGTGCCAGCAGTACCGGATCGAGGGGCTACACCTTC. Protein: CASSTGSRGYTF.